The next 25 T cell receptor beta chains were all read from a single sample in a study of molecular identifiers for immune sequencing clone quantification. MiXCR, applied by TCRdb to the PCR reads, yields one record per CDR3 protein. The sample contains 550,000 to 750,000 distinct CDR3 sequences, about 20% of which appear only once. Source material: naive CD8+ T cells from blood, with Jurkat cell RNA spiked in. The subset: FACS-sorted CD8+CD4-CCR7+CD45RA+ naive T cells. The receptor source for this set is a human donor in good health. Some libraries in this study had Jurkat cell RNA spiked in.

Comments on this clonotype: A much bigger clone sits one base away, suggesting this may be a read error. The chain has TRBV20-1 and TRBJ2-6; D unresolved. This CDR3 contains 16 residues. Trimming shortened V by 3 bases and J by 2 bases, and 14 bases separated the two germline ends. Germline CDR1 reads DFQATT; CDR2 reads SNEGSKA (reference sequence). CDR3 bases: TGCAGTGCTAGTGGAGTTCCTCCCACTGGGGCCAACGTCCTGACTTTC. Translated, it gives CSASGVPPTGANVLTF.

The sample holds many counts of this clonotype. This sequence joins TRBV4-3 and TRBJ1-1, with 10 positions matching TRBD1. With V trimmed by 1 base and J by 4 bases, 12 bases remained unmatched. Germline V gene sequence: CDR1 LGHNA, CDR2 YSLEER. This CDR3 is 18 amino acids long. The CDR3: CASSQGTRDRGFGTEAFF. As DNA, the CDR3 is TGCGCCAGCAGCCAAGGCACGCGGGACAGGGGATTTGGCACTGAAGCTTTCTTT.

Points on this clonotype: In this CDR3 the conserved last residue, phenylalanine or tryptophan, is missing, so a read error is likely. V usage is TRBV27 and J usage is TRBJ1-5, with a weak D call TRBD1 (6 bases). This CDR3 region has 15 residues. The germline V gene encodes CDR1 MNHEY and CDR2 SMNVEV (reference sequence). Deletions cut 6 bases from V and 7 bases from J, with 19 bases between. In DNA, the CDR3 is TGTGCCAGCAGCGAGGGGCAGGGGTTATGGCAGCCCCAGCATTTG. It encodes CASSEGQGLWQPQHL.

This clonotype was seen a single time. This may arise from a read error, as a much more abundant clone is one base away. The rearrangement links TRBV6-2 or TRBV6-3 to TRBJ1-1; maybe TRBD1 (5 bases). The CDR3 is made up of 13 amino acids. Trimming cost V 4 bases and J 7 bases, with 13 bases left between them. In germline, CDR1 is MNHEY, CDR2 SVGEGT. The CDR3 DNA sequence: TGTGCCAGCAGTTGCGTGGGGACTAGTGAAGCTTTCTTT. This sequence encodes CASSCVGTSEAFF.

This clonotype was recorded many times. The V gene is TRBV28, the J gene TRBJ2-3; a possible D gene is TRBD1 (5 bases). CDR1 is MDHEN, CDR2 SYDVKM, per germline. The CDR3 is made up of 15 amino acids. V shed 8 bases and J shed 1 base, with 16 bases lying between them. As DNA, the CDR3 is TGTGCCAGCCGACAGTACCGCACCCGCACAGATACGCAGTATTTT. It translates to CASRQYRTRTDTQYF.

With regard to this clonotype: Possible read error: a much larger clone is one base away. The chain carries TRBV4-1 and TRBJ2-1; TRBD2 agrees at 9 bases. The CDR3 is made up of 14 amino acids. The V gene's germline CDR1 is MGHRA and CDR2 YSYEKL. V was pared by 6 bases and J by 6 bases, with 6 bases of the junction left unmatched. The CDR3 DNA follows: TGCGCCAGCAGAGGCGGGGGGGCCGCCAATGAGCAGTTCTTC. Its protein is CASRGGGAANEQFF.

This clonotype was counted ten times or more. The chain recombines TRBV4-3 with TRBJ1-2, with D tentatively TRBD1 (6 bases). Germline loops: CDR1 LGHNA, CDR2 YSLEER. Trimming removed 0 bases at V and 2 bases at J, with 10 bases between. The CDR3 spans 15 residues. The DNA of the CDR3 is TGCGCCAGCAGCCAAGAGCACAGGGAAAACTATGGCTACACCTTC. Protein: CASSQEHRENYGYTF.

This chain joins TRBV7-6 and TRBJ2-1; 11 bases match TRBD2. J lost 6 bases, V lost 4 bases, and 2 bases had no gene match. CDR1 SGHVS and CDR2 FNYEAQ come from the germline V gene. This CDR3 has 14 amino acids. The CDR3 bases are TGTGCCAGCAGCTCTAGCGGGGGGAGCAATGAGCAGTTCTTC. Encoded protein: CASSSSGGSNEQFF. Full variable domain (rest looked up from reference TRBV7-6 and TRBJ2-1): GAGVSQSPRYKVTKRGQDVALRCDPISGHVSLYWYRQALGQGPEFLTYFNYEAQQDKSGLPNDRFSAERPEGSISTLTIQRTEQRDSAMYRCASSSSGGSNEQFFGPGTRLTVL.

With respect to this clonotype: Germline and junction disagree at one end, which may indicate a read error. The gene calls are TRBV19 and TRBJ1-1; D not certain. CDR1 LNHDA and CDR2 SQIVND come from the germline V gene (reference sequence). The CDR3 covers 11 residues. The CDR3 loop is CASSMYTGAFF. CDR3 in DNA: TGTGCCAGTAGTATGTACACTGGAGCTTTCTTT.

About this clonotype: A much larger clone lies a single base off, so this may be a read error. The CDR3: CAISSPGRGADTQYF. CDR3 sequence (DNA): TGTGCCATCTCCTCTCCGGGACGGGGCGCAGATACGCAGTATTTT. The J gene is TRBJ2-3, the V gene TRBV21-1; the tabulated D call, TRBD1, remains unverified against the DNA. TRBV21-1 is designated a pseudogene. This CDR3 has 15 residues.

The count of this clonotype is one. This may be a read error: a much more frequent sequence differs by one nucleotide. The gene calls are TRBV29-1 and TRBJ2-7; D is undetermined. Looked up from germline, CDR1 is SQVTM and CDR2 is ANQGSEA. This CDR3 contains 12 residues. With 6 bases removed from V and 2 bases from J, the gap between germline ends came to 11 bases. The CDR3 here is CSVIDGTYEQYF. As DNA, the CDR3 is TGCAGCGTCATCGACGGAACCTACGAGCAGTACTTC.

The chain couples TRBV9 to TRBJ2-1; perhaps TRBD2 as D (5 bases). The CDR3 has 16 residues. Germline-derived CDR1 and CDR2 are SGDLS and YYNGEE. Trimming removed 0 bases from V and 2 bases from J, with 12 bases in between. CDR3 residues: CASSVDGGQAYNEQFF. CDR3 DNA sequence: TGTGCCAGCAGCGTAGATGGCGGGCAGGCCTACAATGAGCAGTTCTTC.

Regarding this clonotype: With a much larger clone just one base away, this may be a read error. The CDR3 is CAWSVSGERFF. As DNA, the CDR3 is TGTGCCTGGAGTGTAAGTGGGGAGCGGTTCTTC. V and J are TRBV30 and TRBJ2-1, with D possibly being TRBD2 (5 bases). The CDR3 is 11 amino acids. Per germline, CDR1 GTSNPN and CDR2 SVGIG (reference sequence).

This clonotype was seen a few times. The chain is built from TRBV4-1 and TRBJ1-1; 8 positions agree with TRBD1. CDR1 and CDR2 (germline): MGHRA, YSYEKL. J was trimmed by 2 bases and V by 1 base; bases with no gene match: 12. The CDR3 is 18 residues long. This CDR3 is CASSQVHGQTGDNTEAFF. The CDR3, as DNA: TGCGCCAGCAGCCAAGTTCATGGTCAGACAGGGGATAACACTGAAGCTTTCTTT.

In this sample, this clonotype turned up many times. CDR3 DNA: TGTGCCAGCAGTTCAGGGGTAACTAGCACAGATACGCAGTATTTT. Amino acids: CASSSGVTSTDTQYF. This sequence joins TRBV6-6 and TRBJ2-3; tentatively, D is TRBD1 (6 bases). Germline V CDR1 and CDR2: MNHNY, SVGAGI (reference sequence). V lost 4 bases and J 0 bases, leaving 11 bases between the germline ends. CDR3 length: 15 amino acids.

The genes are TRBV28 and TRBJ2-7, with TRBD1 identical over 8 bases. The CDR3 is 15 amino acids. Germline assignment: CDR1 MDHEN and CDR2 SYDVKM. V was pared by 4 bases and J by 0 bases, with 5 bases of the junction left unmatched. The CDR3 region is CASSSTGGSSYEQYF. In nucleotides, the CDR3 is TGTGCCAGCAGTTCTACAGGGGGATCCTCCTACGAGCAGTACTTC.

The table lists this clonotype with many counts. The chain joins TRBV6-2 or TRBV6-3 to TRBJ2-6; D ambiguous. The CDR3 extends over 15 amino acids. The germline V gene encodes CDR1 MNHEY and CDR2 SVGEGT. Trimming shortened V by 2 bases and J by 2 bases, and 7 bases separated the two germline ends. The CDR3 reads CASSYRLAGANVLTF. DNA of the CDR3: TGTGCCAGCAGTTACCGGTTGGCTGGGGCCAACGTCCTGACTTTC.

The table lists this clonotype with many counts. The chain carries TRBV7-8 and TRBJ1-1; TRBD1 might be the D (6 bases). This CDR3 comprises 15 residues. From germline, CDR1 is SGHVS and CDR2 FQNEAQ. Trimming cost V 2 bases and J 0 bases, with 10 bases left between them. The CDR3 DNA reads as TGTGCCAGCAGCTTAAAAAGGGACATGAACACTGAAGCTTTCTTT. It is translated as CASSLKRDMNTEAFF. Based on the CDR3 plus reference TRBV7-8 and TRBJ1-1, the full variable domain is GAGVSQSPRYKVAKRGQDVALRCDPISGHVSLFWYQQALGQGPEFLTYFQNEAQLDKSGLPSDRFFAERPEGSVSTLKIQRTQQEDSAVYLCASSLKRDMNTEAFFGQGTRLTVV.

This clonotype was detected ten times or more. The rearrangement uses TRBV2 and TRBJ2-7; 14 bases agree with TRBD2. This CDR3 has 15 amino acids. V lost 6 bases, J lost 0 bases, and 1 base stayed unmatched. Germline V gives CDR1 SNHLY, CDR2 FYNNEI. CDR3 nucleotide sequence: TGTGCCAGCAGAGGACTAGCGGGGGGCTCCTACGAGCAGTACTTC. This sequence encodes CASRGLAGGSYEQYF. Together with reference TRBV2 and TRBJ2-7, the CDR3 gives the full variable domain: EPEVTQTPSHQVTQMGQEVILRCVPISNHLYFYWYRQILGQKVEFLVSFYNNEISEKSEIFDDQFSVERPDGSNFTLKIRSTKLEDSAMYFCASRGLAGGSYEQYFGPGTRLTVT.

This clonotype has a count of ten or more. The chain couples TRBV3-1 to TRBJ2-5; D tentatively reads TRBD1 or TRBD2 (6 bases each). CDR1 LGHDT and CDR2 YNNKEL come from the germline V gene (reference sequence). The CDR3 consists of 19 residues. The germline V and J ends were trimmed by 0 bases and 4 bases, with 24 bases remaining between them. CDR3 protein: CASSQDQDKGGSLGETQYF. The DNA of the CDR3 is TGTGCCAGCAGCCAAGATCAAGATAAGGGGGGATCCTTAGGAGAGACCCAGTACTTC.

This clonotype was seen only a few times. This rearrangement joins TRBV11-2 to TRBJ1-2; D unresolved. Germline-derived CDR1 and CDR2 are SGHAT and FQNNGV. The CDR3 sequence is 15 residues long. V was clipped by 4 bases and J by 4 bases, with 16 bases between them. This CDR3 is CASSSDFETGYGYTF. The CDR3 bases are TGTGCCAGCAGCTCGGACTTCGAGACCGGCTATGGCTACACCTTC.

This clonotype was counted only a few times. The chain links TRBV20-1 to TRBJ2-5; 8 positions agree with TRBD2. The ends lost 0 bases at V and 5 bases at J; junction bases unmatched: 5. This CDR3 spans 14 amino acids. Per germline, CDR1 DFQATT and CDR2 SNEGSKA (reference sequence). The CDR3 region is CSARDPGLGETQYF. CDR3 DNA: TGCAGTGCTAGAGACCCGGGACTAGGGGAGACCCAGTACTTC.

Many counts were recorded for this clonotype. The chain is built from TRBV4-1 and TRBJ1-3; D is unclear. Trimming took 7 bases from V and 4 from J, leaving 8 bases between them. The CDR3 contains 12 residues. Germline CDR1 reads MGHRA; CDR2 reads YSYEKL. CDR3 sequence: CASKSTGNTIYF. CDR3 nucleotides: TGCGCCAGCAAATCTACAGGAAACACCATATATTTT.

The sample holds a few counts of this clonotype. V and J are TRBV29-1 and TRBJ2-7, with 8 bases lining up with TRBD2. V lost 5 bases, J lost 4 bases, and 7 bases stayed unmatched. Germline V gene data show CDR1 as SQVTM and CDR2 as ANQGSEA. The CDR3 length is 13 residues. The CDR3 nucleotides read TGCAGCGTTCGGGGGGGGGGAACTTACGAGCAGTACTTC. Encoded protein: CSVRGGGTYEQYF.

The rearrangement uses TRBV13 and TRBJ2-1; 10 positions match TRBD2. The CDR3 loop spans 15 amino acids. The germline gives CDR1 PRHDT, CDR2 FYEKMQ (reference sequence). V trimming: 3 bases; J trimming: 6 bases; junction bases outside the gene matches: 5. In nucleotides, the CDR3 is TGTGCCAGCAGCTTCAGCGGGAGGGCCTGCAATGAGCAGTTCTTC. This encodes CASSFSGRACNEQFF.